A selection of T cell receptor beta chains follows, all from one sample in a study of tumor-infiltrating lymphocytes in localized non-small cell lung cancer. Repertoires were generated with immunoSEQ multiplex PCR, while TCRdb's copy carries only in-frame clones and drops some. The data hold about 6,400 clones, with roughly 70% observed a single time. The sequencing sample was made of lung tumor tissue. Every receptor here comes from a human donor with non-small cell lung cancer. The CDR3 runs from the conserved cysteine through the conserved F or W. A D gene is named only where the DNA matches it firmly. Size is stated for part of the rows, as once, few or many counts, or as a class when the clone is expanded.

D,size,J,V,CDR3,DNA
TRBD2,-,TRBJ2-3,TRBV2,CASRGTSGGAPDTQYF,TGTGCCAGCAGGGGGACTAGCGGGGGGGCACCAGATACGCAGTATTTT
-,-,TRBJ1-2,TRBV19,CASSIYSQDGYTF,TGTGCCAGTAGTATTTATTCCCAGGATGGCTACACCTTC
-,-,TRBJ1-2,TRBV11-1,CASSLNQGNNYGYTF,TGTGCCAGCAGCCTAAATCAGGGGAATAACTATGGCTACACCTTC
-,-,TRBJ1-6,TRBV7-3,CASSFAGDSPLHF,TGTGCCAGCAGCTTCGCAGGGGATTCACCCCTCCACTTT
-,-,TRBJ1-1,TRBV15,CATSRDLGRLGTEAFF,TGTGCCACCAGCAGAGATTTGGGGAGGTTGGGCACTGAAGCTTTCTTT
-,-,TRBJ1-2,TRBV7-9,CASSLQGYYGYTF,TGTGCCAGCAGCTTACAGGGGTACTATGGCTACACCTTC
-,-,TRBJ1-3,TRBV6-5,CASSYNRGSGNTIYF,TGTGCCAGCAGTTACAATCGGGGCTCTGGAAACACCATATATTTT
-,-,TRBJ2-3,TRBV2,CASIWGASTDTQYF,TGTGCCAGCATTTGGGGGGCTAGCACAGATACGCAGTATTTT
-,-,TRBJ2-3,TRBV15,CATSRRGEADTQYF,TGTGCCACCAGCAGGAGGGGGGAGGCAGATACGCAGTATTTT
-,-,TRBJ2-3,TRBV15,CATSRGQWTQYF,TGTGCCACCAGCAGAGGACAATGGACGCAGTATTTT
-,-,TRBJ1-1,TRBV30,CAWSVLQLRNTEAFF,TGTGCCTGGAGTGTACTCCAACTAAGGAACACTGAAGCTTTCTTT
-,medium-sized,TRBJ2-3,TRBV10-1,CASRIMDGTDTQYF,TGCGCCAGCCGAATTATGGACGGCACAGATACGCAGTATTTT
-,-,TRBJ1-4,TRBV7-8,CASSKTSGATNEKLFF,TGTGCCAGCAGCAAGACCTCAGGGGCGACTAATGAAAAACTGTTTTTT
-,-,TRBJ2-1,TRBV29-1,CSVGRGTWNNEQFF,TGCAGCGTTGGGAGGGGTACCTGGAACAATGAGCAGTTCTTC
TRBD1,once,TRBJ2-3,TRBV4-1,CASSQGEGTGRTDTQYF,TGCGCCAGCAGCCAAGGGGAGGGGACAGGGCGCACAGATACGCAGTATTTT
TRBD2,-,TRBJ2-2,TRBV18,CASSLAGTSYPGELFF,TGTGCCAGCTCACTAGCCGGGACTAGCTATCCCGGGGAGCTGTTTTTT
-,-,TRBJ1-2,TRBV6-1,CASSIEAGGYGYTF,TGTGCCAGCAGTATCGAGGCTGGAGGCTATGGCTACACCTTC
-,once,TRBJ2-3,TRBV7-3,CASSLSIQSSTDTQYF,TGTGCCAGCAGCTTAAGCATACAGTCTAGCACAGATACGCAGTATTTT
-,-,TRBJ1-3,TRBV6-5,CASSYLAGSAGNTIYF,TGTGCCAGCAGTTACTTAGCAGGGTCGGCTGGAAACACCATATATTTT
-,few,TRBJ1-5,TRBV19,CASDSGGYSNQPQHF,TGTGCCAGTGATTCCGGGGGATATAGCAATCAGCCCCAGCATTTT
-,-,TRBJ1-5,TRBV4-2,CASSPDLTNQPQHF,TGTGCCAGCAGCCCCGACCTTACTAATCAGCCCCAGCATTTT
-,-,TRBJ2-5,TRBV15,CATSSQQGSQETQYF,TGTGCCACCAGCAGTCAGCAGGGTAGCCAAGAGACCCAGTACTTC
-,-,TRBJ1-2,TRBV28,CASSFGYGYTF,TGTGCCAGCAGTTTTGGATACGGCTACACCTTC
TRBD1,once,TRBJ1-1,TRBV6-1,CASSEEGQGLGPFF,TGTGCCAGCAGTGAAGAAGGACAGGGACTCGGACCTTTCTTT
TRBD1,-,TRBJ2-7,TRBV7-9,CASSFTGQGPYEQYF,TGTGCCAGCAGCTTTACCGGACAGGGACCCTACGAGCAGTACTTC
-,once,TRBJ2-5,TRBV2,CASRLQETQYF,TGTGCCAGCAGACTACAAGAGACCCAGTACTTC
-,-,TRBJ1-1,TRBV14,CASRLSGETEAFF,TGTGCCAGCAGGTTATCAGGGGAAACTGAAGCTTTCTTT
-,-,TRBJ2-2,TRBV7-3,CASSATNTGELFF,TGTGCCAGCAGTGCAACGAACACCGGGGAGCTGTTTTTT
-,-,TRBJ1-1,TRBV7-9,CASSSREGRVAFF,TGTGCCAGCAGCTCCAGGGAAGGTCGGGTCGCTTTCTTT
-,-,TRBJ1-2,TRBV7-9,CASSSAANRFNYGYTF,TGTGCCAGCAGCTCGGCCGCTAACAGGTTTAACTATGGCTACACCTTC
TRBD2,few,TRBJ2-1,TRBV7-9,CASRLISGTSGNEQFF,TGTGCCAGCAGACTTATCTCCGGGACTAGCGGTAATGAGCAGTTCTTC
-,-,TRBJ1-1,TRBV5-1,CASSLGGGGNTEAFF,TGCGCCAGCAGCTTGGGGGGTGGAGGGAACACTGAAGCTTTCTTT
TRBD2,-,TRBJ2-2,TRBV18,CASSLAGANTGELFF,TGTGCCAGCTCATTAGCGGGGGCGAACACCGGGGAGCTGTTTTTT
TRBD1,-,TRBJ2-3,TRBV6-6,CASSSGTGQNTQYF,TGTGCCAGCAGTTCCGGGACAGGGCAGAATACGCAGTATTTT
TRBD1,-,TRBJ2-5,TRBV7-2,CASSLGRPGTGGQETQYF,TGTGCCAGCAGCTTAGGGCGTCCGGGGACAGGGGGACAAGAGACCCAGTACTTC
TRBD1,-,TRBJ2-5,TRBV5-1,CASREQGAGETQYF,TGCGCCAGCAGAGAGCAGGGGGCGGGAGAGACCCAGTACTTC
-,-,TRBJ1-5,TRBV4-2,CASSQGFSNQPQHF,TGTGCCAGCAGCCAAGGTTTTAGCAATCAGCCCCAGCATTTT
TRBD1,medium-sized,TRBJ2-6,TRBV28,CASRPGQGRAGANVLTF,TGTGCCAGCAGACCGGGACAGGGGAGGGCTGGGGCCAACGTCCTGACTTTC
-,-,TRBJ1-3,TRBV7-9,CASSLGGLGGNTIYF,TGTGCCAGCAGCTTAGGGGGATTAGGTGGAAACACCATATATTTT
-,-,TRBJ1-2,TRBV29-1,CSVVGQMGYGYTF,TGCAGCGTTGTTGGCCAAATGGGCTATGGCTACACCTTC
TRBD2,few,TRBJ2-1,TRBV9,CASSVLDGRGYNEQFF,TGTGCCAGCAGCGTTCTCGACGGGAGGGGCTACAATGAGCAGTTCTTC
TRBD1,few,TRBJ1-1,TRBV7-2,CASSLATGTEAFF,TGTGCCAGCAGCTTAGCGACAGGGACTGAAGCTTTCTTT
TRBD2,-,TRBJ2-1,TRBV7-2,CASSSSGGANEQFF,TGTGCCAGCAGCTCTAGCGGGGGGGCCAATGAGCAGTTCTTC
TRBD1,-,TRBJ2-3,TRBV29-1,CSVLGQGSTDTQYF,TGCAGCGTCCTCGGACAGGGGAGCACAGATACGCAGTATTTT
-,-,TRBJ1-1,TRBV6-5,CASSYWDGGVEAFF,TGTGCCAGCAGTTACTGGGACGGTGGAGTTGAAGCTTTCTTT
-,-,TRBJ2-4,TRBV13,CASSPNPRQNIQYF,TGTGCCAGCAGTCCCAACCCCCGGCAAAACATTCAGTACTTC
TRBD1,large,TRBJ1-1,TRBV25-1,CASSSIPGQGARTEAFF,TGTGCCAGCAGTAGCATCCCGGGACAGGGGGCTCGGACTGAAGCTTTCTTT